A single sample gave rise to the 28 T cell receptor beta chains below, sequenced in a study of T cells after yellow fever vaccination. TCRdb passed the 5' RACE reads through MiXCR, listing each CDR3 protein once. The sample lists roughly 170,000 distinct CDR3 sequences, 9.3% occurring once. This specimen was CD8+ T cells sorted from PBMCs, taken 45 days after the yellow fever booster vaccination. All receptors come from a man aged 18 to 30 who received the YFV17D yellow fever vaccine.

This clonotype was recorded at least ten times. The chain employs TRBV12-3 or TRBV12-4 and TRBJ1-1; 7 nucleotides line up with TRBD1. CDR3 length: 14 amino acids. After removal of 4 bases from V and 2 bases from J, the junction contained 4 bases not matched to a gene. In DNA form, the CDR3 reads TGTGCCAGCAGTTCCGGGACAGACAACACTGAAGCTTTCTTT. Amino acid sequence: CASSSGTDNTEAFF.

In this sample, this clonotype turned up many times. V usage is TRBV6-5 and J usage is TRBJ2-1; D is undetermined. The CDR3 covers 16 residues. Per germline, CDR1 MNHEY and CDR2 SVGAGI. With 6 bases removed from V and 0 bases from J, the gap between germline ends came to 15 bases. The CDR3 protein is CASSPERLSSYNEQFF. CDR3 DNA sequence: TGTGCCAGCAGCCCCGAGCGCCTCAGCTCCTACAATGAGCAGTTCTTC.

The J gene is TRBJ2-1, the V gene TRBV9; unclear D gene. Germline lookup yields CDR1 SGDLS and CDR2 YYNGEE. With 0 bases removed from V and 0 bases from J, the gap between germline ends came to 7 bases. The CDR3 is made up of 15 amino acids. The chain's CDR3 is CASSVDLSSYNEQFF. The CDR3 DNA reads TGTGCCAGCAGCGTAGATTTGAGCTCCTACAATGAGCAGTTCTTC. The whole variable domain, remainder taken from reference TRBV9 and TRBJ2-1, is DSGVTQTPKHLITATGQRVTLRCSPRSGDLSVYWYQQSLDQGLQFLIQYYNGEERAKGNILERFSAQQFPDLHSELNLSSLELGDSALYFCASSVDLSSYNEQFFGPGTRLTVL.

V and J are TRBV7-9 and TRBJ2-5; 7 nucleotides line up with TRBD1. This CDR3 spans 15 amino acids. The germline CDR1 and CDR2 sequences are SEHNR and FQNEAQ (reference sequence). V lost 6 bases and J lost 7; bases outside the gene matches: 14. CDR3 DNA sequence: TGTGCCAGCAGTTTTCAGGGGGTGATGAAGGGGACCCAGTACTTC. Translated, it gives CASSFQGVMKGTQYF.

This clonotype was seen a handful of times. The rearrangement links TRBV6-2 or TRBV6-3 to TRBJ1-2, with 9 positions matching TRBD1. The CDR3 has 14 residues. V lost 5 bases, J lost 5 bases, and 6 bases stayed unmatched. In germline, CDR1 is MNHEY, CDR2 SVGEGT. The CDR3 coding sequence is TGTGCCAGCAGTACCTTACAGGGGGCATATGGCTACACCTTC. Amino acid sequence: CASSTLQGAYGYTF.

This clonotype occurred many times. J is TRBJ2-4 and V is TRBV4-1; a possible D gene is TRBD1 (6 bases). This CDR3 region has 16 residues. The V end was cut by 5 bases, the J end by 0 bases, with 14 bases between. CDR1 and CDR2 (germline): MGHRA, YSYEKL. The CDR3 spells CASSGRQDLAKNIQYF. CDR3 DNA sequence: TGCGCCAGCAGCGGGAGACAGGACTTAGCCAAAAACATTCAGTACTTC.

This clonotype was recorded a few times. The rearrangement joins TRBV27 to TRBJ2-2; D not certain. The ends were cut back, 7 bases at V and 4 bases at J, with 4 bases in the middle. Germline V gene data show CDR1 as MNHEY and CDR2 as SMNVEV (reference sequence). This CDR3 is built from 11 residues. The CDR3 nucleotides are TGTGCCAGCACTCCCACCGGGGAGCTGTTTTTT. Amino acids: CASTPTGELFF.

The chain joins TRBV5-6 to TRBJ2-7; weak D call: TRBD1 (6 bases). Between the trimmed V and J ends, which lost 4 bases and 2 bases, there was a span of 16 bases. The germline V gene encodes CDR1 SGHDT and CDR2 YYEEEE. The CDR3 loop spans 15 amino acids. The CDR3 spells CASSLIDRPPYEQYV. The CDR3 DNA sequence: TGTGCCAGCAGCCTGATCGACAGGCCCCCCTACGAGCAGTACGTC.

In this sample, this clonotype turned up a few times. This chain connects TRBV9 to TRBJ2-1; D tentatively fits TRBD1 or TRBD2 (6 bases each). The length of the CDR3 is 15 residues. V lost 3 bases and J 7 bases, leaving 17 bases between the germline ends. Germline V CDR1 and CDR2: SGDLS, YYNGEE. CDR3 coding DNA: TGTGCCAGCAGCGCCTTTTGGGGGGCAGGGAATGAGCAGTTCTTC. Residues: CASSAFWGAGNEQFF.

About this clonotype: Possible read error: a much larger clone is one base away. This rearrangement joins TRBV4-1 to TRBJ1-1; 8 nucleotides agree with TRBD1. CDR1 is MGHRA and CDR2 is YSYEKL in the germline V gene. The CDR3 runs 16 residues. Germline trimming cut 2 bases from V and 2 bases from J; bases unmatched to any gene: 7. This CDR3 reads CASSQLLDRENTEAFF. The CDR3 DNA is TGCGCCAGCAGCCAACTTCTGGACAGGGAAAACACTGAAGCTTTCTTT.

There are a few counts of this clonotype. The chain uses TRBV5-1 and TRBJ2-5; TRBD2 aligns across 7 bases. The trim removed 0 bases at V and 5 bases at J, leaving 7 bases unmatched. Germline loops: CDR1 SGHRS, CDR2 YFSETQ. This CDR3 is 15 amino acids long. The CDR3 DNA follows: TGCGCCAGCAGCTTGGTGTCGGGGGGTACGGAGACCCAGTACTTC. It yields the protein CASSLVSGGTETQYF.

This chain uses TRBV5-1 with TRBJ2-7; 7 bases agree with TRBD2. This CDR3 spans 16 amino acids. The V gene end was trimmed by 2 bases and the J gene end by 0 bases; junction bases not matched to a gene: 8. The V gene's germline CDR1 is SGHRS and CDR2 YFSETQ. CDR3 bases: TGCGCCAGCAGCTTAGGACACGGGGGGACCTCCTACGAGCAGTACGTC. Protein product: CASSLGHGGTSYEQYV.

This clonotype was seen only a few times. CDR3 coding DNA: TGTGCCAGCAGTTCGGACGAACAAGAGACCCAGTACTTC. It encodes CASSSDEQETQYF. The chain links TRBV12-3 or TRBV12-4 to TRBJ2-5; D ambiguous. Trimming stripped 4 bases from V and 2 bases from J, with 8 bases between. This CDR3 contains 13 residues.

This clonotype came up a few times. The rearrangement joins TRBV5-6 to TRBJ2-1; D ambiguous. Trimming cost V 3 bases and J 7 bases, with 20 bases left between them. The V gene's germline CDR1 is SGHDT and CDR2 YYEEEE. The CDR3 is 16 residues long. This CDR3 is CASSSELKLMVNEQFF. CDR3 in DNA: TGTGCCAGCAGCTCCGAACTAAAGTTGATGGTAAATGAGCAGTTCTTC.

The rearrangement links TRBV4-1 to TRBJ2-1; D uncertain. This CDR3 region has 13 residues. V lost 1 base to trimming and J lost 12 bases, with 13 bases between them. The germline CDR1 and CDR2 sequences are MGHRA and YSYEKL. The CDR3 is CASSQVGTVGQFF. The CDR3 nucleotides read TGCGCCAGCAGCCAAGTGGGTACCGTGGGGCAGTTCTTC.

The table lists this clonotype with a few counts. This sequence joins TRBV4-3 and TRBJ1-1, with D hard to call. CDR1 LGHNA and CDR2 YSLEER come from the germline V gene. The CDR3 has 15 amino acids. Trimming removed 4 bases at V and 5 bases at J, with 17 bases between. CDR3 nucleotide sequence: TGCGCCAGCAGCCGCCTACCCCGTCTGGGAACTGAAGCTTTCTTT. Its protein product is CASSRLPRLGTEAFF.

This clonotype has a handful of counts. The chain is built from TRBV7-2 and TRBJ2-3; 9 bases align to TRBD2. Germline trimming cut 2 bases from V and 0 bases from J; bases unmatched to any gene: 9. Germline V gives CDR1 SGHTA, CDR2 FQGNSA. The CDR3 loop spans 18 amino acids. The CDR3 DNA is TGTGCCAGCAGCTTAACTCTAGCGGGGCATTCTAGCACAGATACGCAGTATTTT. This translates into CASSLTLAGHSSTDTQYF.

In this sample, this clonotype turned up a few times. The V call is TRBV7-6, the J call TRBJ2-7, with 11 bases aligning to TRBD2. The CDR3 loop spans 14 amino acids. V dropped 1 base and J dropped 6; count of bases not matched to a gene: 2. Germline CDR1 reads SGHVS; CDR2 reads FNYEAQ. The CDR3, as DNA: TGTGCCAGCAGCTTAGTTACTAGCGGGGGCGAGCAGTACTTC. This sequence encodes CASSLVTSGGEQYF. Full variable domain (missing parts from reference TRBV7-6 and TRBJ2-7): GAGVSQSPRYKVTKRGQDVALRCDPISGHVSLYWYRQALGQGPEFLTYFNYEAQQDKSGLPNDRFSAERPEGSISTLTIQRTEQRDSAMYRCASSLVTSGGEQYFGPGTRLTVT.

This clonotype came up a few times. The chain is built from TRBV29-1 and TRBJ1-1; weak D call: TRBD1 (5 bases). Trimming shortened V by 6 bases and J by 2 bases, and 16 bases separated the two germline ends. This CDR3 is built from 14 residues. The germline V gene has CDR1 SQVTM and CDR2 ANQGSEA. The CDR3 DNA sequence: TGCAGCGTGCACCTAGGGACGGATAACACTGAAGCTTTCTTT. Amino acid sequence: CSVHLGTDNTEAFF.

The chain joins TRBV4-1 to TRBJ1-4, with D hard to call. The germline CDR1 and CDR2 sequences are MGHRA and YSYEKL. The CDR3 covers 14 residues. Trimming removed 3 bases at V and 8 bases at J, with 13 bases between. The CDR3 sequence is CASSQQPLGEKLFF. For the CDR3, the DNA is TGCGCCAGCAGCCAGCAGCCCTTGGGGGAAAAACTGTTTTTT.

CDR3 in amino acids: CASSYSRDSSTDTQYF. CDR3 coding DNA: TGTGCCAGCAGTTACTCGAGGGACTCAAGCACAGATACGCAGTATTTT. The chain couples TRBV6-2 or TRBV6-3 to TRBJ2-3; possibly TRBD2 for D (6 bases). Trimming shortened V by 0 bases and J by 0 bases, and 10 bases separated the two germline ends. CDR1 and CDR2 (germline): MNHEY, SVGEGT. This CDR3 has 16 residues.

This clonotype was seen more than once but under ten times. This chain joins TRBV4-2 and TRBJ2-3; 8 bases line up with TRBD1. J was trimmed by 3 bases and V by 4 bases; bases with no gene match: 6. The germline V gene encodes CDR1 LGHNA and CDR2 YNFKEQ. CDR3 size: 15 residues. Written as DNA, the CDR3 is TGTGCCAGCAGCCTAGACAGGGGATGGACAGATACGCAGTATTTT. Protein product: CASSLDRGWTDTQYF.

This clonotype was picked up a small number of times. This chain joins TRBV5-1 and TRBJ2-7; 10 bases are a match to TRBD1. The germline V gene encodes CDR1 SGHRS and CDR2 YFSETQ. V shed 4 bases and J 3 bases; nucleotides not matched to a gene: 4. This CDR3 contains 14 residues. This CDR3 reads CASSPGTGVYEQYV. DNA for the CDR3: TGCGCCAGCAGCCCCGGGACAGGGGTCTACGAGCAGTACGTC.

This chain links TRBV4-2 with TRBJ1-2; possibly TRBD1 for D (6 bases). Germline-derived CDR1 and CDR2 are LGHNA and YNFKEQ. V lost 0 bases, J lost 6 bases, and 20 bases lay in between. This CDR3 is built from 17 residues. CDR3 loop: CASSQEPTGGGINGYTF. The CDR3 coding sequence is TGTGCCAGCAGCCAAGAACCCACCGGGGGCGGGATTAATGGCTACACCTTC.

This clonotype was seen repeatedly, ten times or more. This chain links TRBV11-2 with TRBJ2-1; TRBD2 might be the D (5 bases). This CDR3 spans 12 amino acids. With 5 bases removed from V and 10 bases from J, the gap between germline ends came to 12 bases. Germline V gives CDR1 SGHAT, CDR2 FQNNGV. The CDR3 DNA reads TGTGCCAGCAGCGTTTTACAGCGGGAGCAGTTCTTC. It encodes CASSVLQREQFF. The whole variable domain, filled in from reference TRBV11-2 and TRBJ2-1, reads EAGVAQSPRYKIIEKRQSVAFWCNPISGHATLYWYQQILGQGPKLLIQFQNNGVVDDSQLPKDRFSAERLKGVDSTLKIQPAKLEDSAVYLCASSVLQREQFFGPGTRLTVL.

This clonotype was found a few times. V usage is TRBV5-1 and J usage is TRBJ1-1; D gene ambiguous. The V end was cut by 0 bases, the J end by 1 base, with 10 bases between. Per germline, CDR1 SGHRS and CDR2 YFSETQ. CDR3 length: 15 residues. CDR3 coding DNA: TGCGCCAGCAGCTTGGGTTTTGGGGAGAACACTGAAGCTTTCTTT. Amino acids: CASSLGFGENTEAFF.

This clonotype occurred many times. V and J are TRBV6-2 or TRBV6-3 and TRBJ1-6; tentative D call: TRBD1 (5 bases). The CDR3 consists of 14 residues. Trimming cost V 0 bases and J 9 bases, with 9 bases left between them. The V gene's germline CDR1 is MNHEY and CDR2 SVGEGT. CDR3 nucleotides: TGTGCCAGCAGTTACTCGGGGGGGACTTCACCCCTCCACTTT. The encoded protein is CASSYSGGTSPLHF.

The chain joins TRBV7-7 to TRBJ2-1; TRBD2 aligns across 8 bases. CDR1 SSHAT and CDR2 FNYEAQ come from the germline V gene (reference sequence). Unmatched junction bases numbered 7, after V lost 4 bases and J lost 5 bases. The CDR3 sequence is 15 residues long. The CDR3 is CASSSAGGTNNEQFF. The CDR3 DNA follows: TGTGCCAGCAGCTCCGCGGGGGGAACTAACAATGAGCAGTTCTTC. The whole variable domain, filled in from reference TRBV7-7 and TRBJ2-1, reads GAGVSQSPRYKVTKRGQDVTLRCDPISSHATLYWYQQALGQGPEFLTYFNYEAQPDKSGLPSDRFSAERPEGSISTLTIQRTEQRDSAMYRCASSSAGGTNNEQFFGPGTRLTVL.